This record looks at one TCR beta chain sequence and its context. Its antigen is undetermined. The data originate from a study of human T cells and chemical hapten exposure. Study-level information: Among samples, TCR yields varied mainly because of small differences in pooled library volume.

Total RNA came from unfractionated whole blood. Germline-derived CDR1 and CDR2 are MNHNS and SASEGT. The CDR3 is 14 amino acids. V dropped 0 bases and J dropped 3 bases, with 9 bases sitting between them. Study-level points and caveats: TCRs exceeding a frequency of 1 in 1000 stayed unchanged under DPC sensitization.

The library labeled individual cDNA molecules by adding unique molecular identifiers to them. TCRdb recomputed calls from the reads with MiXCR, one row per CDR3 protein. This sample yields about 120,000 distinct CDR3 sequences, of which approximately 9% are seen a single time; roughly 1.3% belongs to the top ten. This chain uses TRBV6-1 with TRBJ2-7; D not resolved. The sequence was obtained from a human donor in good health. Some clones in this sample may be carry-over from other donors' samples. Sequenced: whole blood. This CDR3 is CASSEATVSYEQYF. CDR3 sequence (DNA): TGTGCCAGCAGTGAAGCAACAGTAAGCTACGAGCAGTACTTC.